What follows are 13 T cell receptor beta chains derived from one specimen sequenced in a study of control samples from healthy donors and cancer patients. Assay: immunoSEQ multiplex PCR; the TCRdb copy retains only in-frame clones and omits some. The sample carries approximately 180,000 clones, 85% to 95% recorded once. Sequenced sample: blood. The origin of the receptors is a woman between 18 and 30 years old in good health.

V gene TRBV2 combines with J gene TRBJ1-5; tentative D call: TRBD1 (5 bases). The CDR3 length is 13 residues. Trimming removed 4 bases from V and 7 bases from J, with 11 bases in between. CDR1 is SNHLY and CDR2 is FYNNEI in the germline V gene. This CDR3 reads CASSGQSRQPQHF. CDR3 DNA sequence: TGTGCCAGCAGTGGACAGAGTAGGCAGCCCCAGCATTTT. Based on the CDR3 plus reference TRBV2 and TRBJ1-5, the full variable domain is EPEVTQTPSHQVTQMGQEVILRCVPISNHLYFYWYRQILGQKVEFLVSFYNNEISEKSEIFDDQFSVERPDGSNFTLKIRSTKLEDSAMYFCASSGQSRQPQHFGDGTRLSIL.

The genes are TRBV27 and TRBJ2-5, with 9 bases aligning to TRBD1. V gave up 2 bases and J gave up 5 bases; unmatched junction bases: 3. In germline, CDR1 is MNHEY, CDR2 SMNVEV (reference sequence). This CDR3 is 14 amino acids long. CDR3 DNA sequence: TGTGCCAGCAGTTTAGGCGGACAGGGGGAGACCCAGTACTTC. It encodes CASSLGGQGETQYF.

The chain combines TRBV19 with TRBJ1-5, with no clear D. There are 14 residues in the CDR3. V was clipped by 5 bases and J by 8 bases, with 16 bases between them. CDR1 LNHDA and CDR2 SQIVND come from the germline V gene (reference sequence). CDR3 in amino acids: CASSAPGSIKPQHF. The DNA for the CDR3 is TGTGCCAGTAGTGCCCCCGGCAGCATCAAGCCCCAGCATTTT.

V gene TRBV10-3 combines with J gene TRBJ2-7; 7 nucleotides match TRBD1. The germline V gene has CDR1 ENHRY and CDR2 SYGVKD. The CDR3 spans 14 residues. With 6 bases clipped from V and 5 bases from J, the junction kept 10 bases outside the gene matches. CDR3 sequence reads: CAIRIEGALNEQYF. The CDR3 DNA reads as TGTGCCATCAGGATCGAGGGGGCTTTAAACGAGCAGTACTTC.

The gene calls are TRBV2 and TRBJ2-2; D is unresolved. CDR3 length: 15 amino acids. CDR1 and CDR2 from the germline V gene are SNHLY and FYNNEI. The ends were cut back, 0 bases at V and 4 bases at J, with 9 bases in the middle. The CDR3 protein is CASSEAPRATGELFF. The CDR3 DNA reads TGTGCCAGCAGTGAAGCGCCAAGGGCCACCGGGGAGCTGTTTTTT.

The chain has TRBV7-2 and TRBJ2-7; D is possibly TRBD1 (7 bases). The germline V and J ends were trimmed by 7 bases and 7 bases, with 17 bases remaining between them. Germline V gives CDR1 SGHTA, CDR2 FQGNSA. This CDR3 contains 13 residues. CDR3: CASTTTPGGEQYF. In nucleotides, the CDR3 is TGTGCCAGCACGACGACCCCAGGGGGGGAGCAGTACTTC. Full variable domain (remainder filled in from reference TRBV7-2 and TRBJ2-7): GAGVSQSPSNKVTEKGKDVELRCDPISGHTALYWYRQSLGQGLEFLIYFQGNSAPDKSGLPSDRFSAERTGGSVSTLTIQRTQQEDSAVYLCASTTTPGGEQYFGPGTRLTVT.

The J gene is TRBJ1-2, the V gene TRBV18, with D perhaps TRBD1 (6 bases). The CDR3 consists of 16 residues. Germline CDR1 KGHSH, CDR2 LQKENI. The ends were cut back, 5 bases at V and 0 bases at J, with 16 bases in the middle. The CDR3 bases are TGTGCCAGCTCATCGACAGGCACATTTCCTAACTATGGCTACACCTTC. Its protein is CASSSTGTFPNYGYTF.

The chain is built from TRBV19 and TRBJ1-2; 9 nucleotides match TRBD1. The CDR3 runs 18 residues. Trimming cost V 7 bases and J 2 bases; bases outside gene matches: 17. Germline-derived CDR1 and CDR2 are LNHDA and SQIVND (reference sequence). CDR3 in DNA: TGTGCCAGTACCTCACCTTGGGGGAGACAGGGGGAGAACTATGGCTACACCTTC. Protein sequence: CASTSPWGRQGENYGYTF.

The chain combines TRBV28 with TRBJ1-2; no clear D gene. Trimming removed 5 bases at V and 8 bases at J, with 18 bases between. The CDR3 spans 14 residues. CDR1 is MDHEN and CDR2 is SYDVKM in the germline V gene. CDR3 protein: CASSPIRLYQGYTF. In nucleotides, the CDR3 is TGTGCCAGCAGTCCGATTCGACTGTACCAGGGCTACACCTTC.

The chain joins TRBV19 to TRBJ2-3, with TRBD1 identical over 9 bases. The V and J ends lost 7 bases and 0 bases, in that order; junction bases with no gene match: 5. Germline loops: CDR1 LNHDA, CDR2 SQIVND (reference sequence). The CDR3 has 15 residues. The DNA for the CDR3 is TGTGCCAGTACCAACAGGGGGCCTAGCACAGATACGCAGTATTTT. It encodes CASTNRGPSTDTQYF.

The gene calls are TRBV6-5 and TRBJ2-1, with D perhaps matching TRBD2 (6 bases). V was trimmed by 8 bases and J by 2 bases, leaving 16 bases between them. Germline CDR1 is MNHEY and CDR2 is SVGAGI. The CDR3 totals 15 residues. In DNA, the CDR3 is TGTGCCAGCGGCCGGGACTCTCTCGCCTACAATGAGCAGTTCTTC. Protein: CASGRDSLAYNEQFF.

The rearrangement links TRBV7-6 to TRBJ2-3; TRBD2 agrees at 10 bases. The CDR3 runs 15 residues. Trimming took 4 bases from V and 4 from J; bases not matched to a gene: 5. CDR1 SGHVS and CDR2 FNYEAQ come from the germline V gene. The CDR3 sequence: CASSSLAGGADTQYF. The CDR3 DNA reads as TGTGCCAGCAGCTCCTTAGCGGGGGGAGCAGATACGCAGTATTTT.

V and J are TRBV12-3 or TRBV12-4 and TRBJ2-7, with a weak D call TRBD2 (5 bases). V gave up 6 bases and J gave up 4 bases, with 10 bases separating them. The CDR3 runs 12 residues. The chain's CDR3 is CASSSGPYEQYF. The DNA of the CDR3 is TGTGCCAGCAGCAGCGGACCTTACGAGCAGTACTTC.